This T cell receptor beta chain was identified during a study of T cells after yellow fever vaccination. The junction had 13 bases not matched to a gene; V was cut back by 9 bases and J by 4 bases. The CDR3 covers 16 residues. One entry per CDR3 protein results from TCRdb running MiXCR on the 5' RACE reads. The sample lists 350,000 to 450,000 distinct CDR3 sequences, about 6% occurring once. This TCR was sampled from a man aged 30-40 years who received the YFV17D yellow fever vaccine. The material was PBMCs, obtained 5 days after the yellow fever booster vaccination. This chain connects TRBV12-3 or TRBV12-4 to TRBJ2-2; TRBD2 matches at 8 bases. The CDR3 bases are TGTGCCAGAAGCCCCGGGCGGGAGGTTGGCACCGGGGAGCTGTTTTTT. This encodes CARSPGREVGTGELFF.